These T cell receptor beta chains were read from a single sample in a study of T-cell memory formation after mild COVID-19. TCRdb reanalysed the 5' RACE reads using MiXCR and keeps one entry per CDR3 protein. This table holds approximately 410,000 distinct CDR3 sequences, about 22% found once. Sequencing was done on a sample of PBMCs or a T cell subset sorted from them (not recorded which). These receptors all stem from an adult woman who had mild COVID-19 (a few samples of this study predate the infection). Cell type and time point are not known. Each CDR3 is given with its conserved first and last residue. The order of the fields is clone size, J gene, V gene, D gene, CDR3 DNA, CDR3 protein. D genes are given only for firm matches. Size values are once, few and many counts, or a class for expanded clones, and some rows have none.

>.|TRBJ1-2|TRBV5-1|.
TGCGCCAGCAGCTTGTCACAGGGCCATGGCTACACCTTC
CASSLSQGHGYTF
>few|TRBJ1-2|TRBV24-1|TRBD1
TGTGCCACCAGTGACAGCCGGGACACAGGGGCCCTTTTGAACTATGGCTACACCTTC
CATSDSRDTGALLNYGYTF
>few|TRBJ1-2|TRBV5-1|.
TGCGCCAGCAGCCCGACAGGCGACAGGGGCTACACCTTC
CASSPTGDRGYTF
>few|TRBJ2-4|TRBV5-1|.
TGCGCCAGCAGCTTGGACGGGATGGGGAACATTCAGTACTTC
CASSLDGMGNIQYF
>.|TRBJ2-1|TRBV12-5|.
TGTGCTAGTGGTTTGGAGGTCCTTAATCGTCGGGGTGAGCAGTTCTTC
CASGLEVLNRRGEQFF
>few|TRBJ2-1|TRBV7-6|.
TGTGCCAGCAGCTTAGTAGGTCTGGGCAATGAGCAGTTCTTC
CASSLVGLGNEQFF
>.|TRBJ1-5|TRBV12-3/TRBV12-4|.
TGTGCCAGCAGTTTCTCCAGGGCTAGCAATCAGCCCCAGCATTTT
CASSFSRASNQPQHF
>.|TRBJ2-3|TRBV12-3/TRBV12-4|TRBD2
TGTGCCAGCATCAAGAGCGGGAGAAGCACAGATACGCAGTATTTT
CASIKSGRSTDTQYF
>.|TRBJ2-2|TRBV15|.
TGTGCCACCAGCGGGAGACTAAACACCGGGGAGCTGTTTTTT
CATSGRLNTGELFF
>few|TRBJ2-3|TRBV11-2|.
TGTGCCAGCAGTTTCTTAGGGGGCACAGATACGCAGTATTTT
CASSFLGGTDTQYF
>few|TRBJ2-7|TRBV6-2/TRBV6-3|TRBD2
TGTGCCAGCAGCTTACTAGCGGAGCCCTACGAGCAGTACTTC
CASSLLAEPYEQYF
>many|TRBJ2-5|TRBV6-5|.
TGTGCCAGCAGTTACTCAACAGATCTCGGGGGGACCCAGTACTTC
CASSYSTDLGGTQYF
>.|TRBJ2-7|TRBV28|TRBD2
TGTGCCAGCAGTTTCCTAAGATTGGGTCTAGCGGGATCGGGTTCCTACGAGCAGTACTTC
CASSFLRLGLAGSGSYEQYF
>.|TRBJ2-1|TRBV7-2|TRBD2
TGTGCCAGCAGCGAGTTAGCGGGGTTGTACAATGAGCAGTTCTTC
CASSELAGLYNEQFF
>.|TRBJ1-2|TRBV7-2|TRBD1
TGTGCCAGCAGCTTAACGACAGGGGCTAACTATGGCTACACCTTC
CASSLTTGANYGYTF
>.|TRBJ2-7|TRBV30|TRBD2
TGTGCCTGGAGTACCCTAGCGGGAGGCTACGAGCAGTACTTC
CAWSTLAGGYEQYF
>few|TRBJ1-6|TRBV13|TRBD1
TGTGCCAGCAGCTTGGGACAGGGGGAGAAGGCCCTCCACTTT
CASSLGQGEKALHF
>.|TRBJ2-3|TRBV24-1|TRBD2
TGTGCCACCAGTGATCAGAACCTAGCGGGGGGGGCAGATACGCAGTATTTT
CATSDQNLAGGADTQYF
>many|TRBJ2-5|TRBV5-1|.
TGCGCCAGCAGCTTGCCGGGAAGGGGGCAAGAGACCCAGTACTTC
CASSLPGRGQETQYF
>many|TRBJ2-7|TRBV7-2|TRBD2
TGTGCCAGCAGCTTGTGGGGCGGGAGCACGTACGAGCAGTACTTC
CASSLWGGSTYEQYF
>.|TRBJ2-7|TRBV5-1|.
TGCGCCAGCAGCTTGGACATCCACGAGCAGTACTTC
CASSLDIHEQYF
>.|TRBJ2-1|TRBV12-3/TRBV12-4|.
TGTGCCACCCAGTTAGGGAATGAGCAGTTCTTC
CATQLGNEQFF
>.|TRBJ2-6|TRBV29-1|TRBD1
TGCAGCGGTGTCCGGGACAGAAGCTCTGGGGCCAACGTCCTGACTTTC
CSGVRDRSSGANVLTF
>.|TRBJ2-3|TRBV5-1|TRBD2
TGCGCCAGCAGCCCGACTAGCGGGGAAACAGATACGCAGTATTTT
CASSPTSGETDTQYF
>.|TRBJ1-2|TRBV14|.
TGTGCCAGCAGCCCGCGCAGGTTGAATGGCTACACCTTC
CASSPRRLNGYTF
>once|TRBJ1-2|TRBV5-5|.
TGTGCCAGCAGCCCACCTTATGGGCGTGTCGGCTACACCTTC
CASSPPYGRVGYTF
>few|TRBJ2-4|TRBV7-4|.
TGTGCCAGCAGCCTGACAGATTTTGGGACCAAAAACATTCAGTACTTC
CASSLTDFGTKNIQYF
>.|TRBJ1-2|TRBV20-1|.
TGCAGTGCAGGACCCTACTATGGCTACACCTTC
CSAGPYYGYTF
>few|TRBJ2-3|TRBV12-5|.
TGTGCCGTCAACGGGGTTTTGGGCACAGATACGCAGTATTTT
CAVNGVLGTDTQYF
>few|TRBJ2-1|TRBV29-1|TRBD2
TGCAGCGTTGAGCCTAGCGGGGGCAATGAGCAGTTCTTC
CSVEPSGGNEQFF
>.|TRBJ1-1|TRBV20-1|.
TGCAGTGCTAGCGACGGCCATGAAGCTTTCTTT
CSASDGHEAFF
>.|TRBJ2-1|TRBV25-1|TRBD2
TGTGCCAGCAGCCGGACTAGCGGGGGGGCCGGTGAGCAGTTCTTC
CASSRTSGGAGEQFF
>.|TRBJ1-5|TRBV20-1|.
TGCAGTGCTAGAGGGGTTGATAATCAGCCCCAGCATTTT
CSARGVDNQPQHF
>few|TRBJ1-5|TRBV5-1|.
TGCGCCAGCAGCGCGGACGGGGGGGTCGGTCAGCCCCAGCATTTT
CASSADGGVGQPQHF
>.|TRBJ1-1|TRBV5-1|TRBD1
TGCGCCAGCAGCTTCCGACAGGGGCCGCTCGGTACTGAAGCTTTCTTT
CASSFRQGPLGTEAFF
>.|TRBJ2-4|TRBV19|.
TGTGCCAGCGCGACAGCAATAGCCAAAAACATTCAGTACTTC
CASATAIAKNIQYF
>few|TRBJ2-7|TRBV5-1|.
TGCGCCAGCAGCTTGACAGACGGCTTCTCCTACGAGCAGTACTTC
CASSLTDGFSYEQYF
>.|TRBJ1-1|TRBV20-1|.
TGCAGTGCTAGAACGGCAGGCTACAACACTGAAGCTTTCTTT
CSARTAGYNTEAFF
>.|TRBJ2-7|TRBV20-1|.
TGCAGTGCTAGAGTTGACTGGGGCTTCTACGAGCAGTACTTC
CSARVDWGFYEQYF
>few|TRBJ2-5|TRBV7-3|.
TGTGCCAGCAGCTTAACGGGACTCCCCTCAGAGACCCAGTACTTC
CASSLTGLPSETQYF
>few|TRBJ2-1|TRBV30|.
TGTGCCTGGCGAAGGCTCGCGACTGAGCAGTTCTTC
CAWRRLATEQFF
>.|TRBJ2-1|TRBV25-1|TRBD1
TGTGCCAGCAGTGTGACAGGGGGCGGAAGATACAATGAGCAGTTCTTC
CASSVTGGGRYNEQFF
>.|TRBJ2-3|TRBV20-1|TRBD1
TGCAGTGCCGAGACAGGGGTCCCAGATACGCAGTATTTT
CSAETGVPDTQYF